One T cell receptor beta chain is described in this entry. The target antigen is unknown. The CDR3 contains 14 residues. The V end was cut by 1 base, the J end by 5 bases, with 12 bases between. Germline CDR1 SGHRS, CDR2 YFSETQ. The entry originates in a study of shared clonotypes between healthy human individuals. Clones were read by immunoSEQ multiplex PCR, and TCRdb kept only the in-frame ones, dropping some. The table has approximately 940,000 clones, around 80% seen once. Broader study findings: Sharing of clonotypes among donors was expected to vary with sequencing depth.

Specimen: memory CD4+ T cells sorted from blood. The subset: CD45RA-negative fraction. This sequence was found in a man between 18 and 29 years old in good health. The chain recombines TRBV5-1 with TRBJ1-2; D possibly corresponds to TRBD1 (5 bases). Here the CDR3 DNA reads TGCGCCAGCAGCTTGATCGATGGGACTTATGGCTACACCTTC. Its translation: CASSLIDGTYGYTF.